The rows below give T cell receptor beta chains drawn from one sample of a study of identical twins. TCRdb recomputed calls from the 5' RACE reads with MiXCR, one row per CDR3 protein. The repertoire holds about 890,000 distinct CDR3 sequences, 9% to 15% seen once, with around 1.5% in the top ten. These data also formed part of another study, on yellow fever vaccine responses in identical twins.

Sequences were obtained from PBMCs. The receptors were gathered from a woman aged 18 to 35 in good health. CDR3s include the opening cysteine and the closing phenylalanine or tryptophan. The D gene is left open where the match is weak. Clone size, where shown, is once, few, many, or a class for clones that have expanded.

j_call d_call clone_size v_call cdr3_length cdr3_nt cdr3_aa
TRBJ2-7 . few TRBV3-1 14 TGTGCCAGCAGCCAAAGTTTAGCGGCCTACGAGCAGTACTTC CASSQSLAAYEQYF
TRBJ2-1 TRBD2 . TRBV3-1 15 TGTGCCACCAGCCAACTAGCGGGAGGGCCAGGTGAGCAGTTCTTC CATSQLAGGPGEQFF
TRBJ1-2 . . TRBV3-1 15 TGTGCCAGCAGCCAAGATGACACGGTGATCTATGGCTACACCTTC CASSQDDTVIYGYTF
TRBJ1-4 . few TRBV6-1 12 TGTGCCAGCGCCGAAGCAGGAGAAAAACTGTTTTTT CASAEAGEKLFF
TRBJ2-1 TRBD2 . TRBV9 19 TGTGCCAGCAGCGTAGTTGCACTAGCGGGGGTGAGCTCCTACAATGAGCAGTTCTTC CASSVVALAGVSSYNEQFF
TRBJ2-3 TRBD2 many TRBV5-1 13 TGTGCCAGCAGTTCGGGACTAGCGGAAACGCAGTATTTT CASSSGLAETQYF
TRBJ2-3 TRBD2 . TRBV18 17 TGTGCCAGCTCACCCCGGGGACTAGCGGGACTCACAGATACGCAGTATTTT CASSPRGLAGLTDTQYF
TRBJ2-7 . . TRBV15 13 TGTGCCACCAGCAGAGATATCGTCTACGAGCAGTACTTC CATSRDIVYEQYF
TRBJ2-1 TRBD2 few TRBV6-1 16 TGTGCCAGCAGGCTACTAGCGGGAGCGTCCTACAATGAGCAGTTCTTC CASRLLAGASYNEQFF
TRBJ1-1 . . TRBV7-9 11 TGTGCCAGCAGCTCACCCCTGTATTCTTTCTTT CASSSPLYSFF
TRBJ1-2 . . TRBV6-1 13 TGTGCCAGCAGCCGTGGAAATAACTATGGCTACACCTTC CASSRGNNYGYTF
TRBJ2-3 TRBD2 few TRBV7-9 17 TGTGCCAGCAGCTTAGCCCAGTCTAGCGGGGACACAGATACGCAGTATTTT CASSLAQSSGDTDTQYF
TRBJ2-3 TRBD2 few TRBV7-3 16 TGTGCCAGCAGCTCGGGGACTAGCGGGGGCACAGATACGCAGTATTTT CASSSGTSGGTDTQYF
TRBJ2-7 TRBD2 few TRBV7-6 17 TGTGCCAGCAGCTTAGCGCCGGCTAGCGGGAGTATCTACGAGCAGTACTTC CASSLAPASGSIYEQYF
TRBJ1-1 . . TRBV6-1 14 TGTGCCAGCAGACCTCGTCCGGGCCCCACTGAAGCTTTCTTT CASRPRPGPTEAFF
TRBJ2-2 . few TRBV3-1 14 TGTGCCAGCAGCCATCACATATCACCGGGGGAGCTGTTTTTT CASSHHISPGELFF